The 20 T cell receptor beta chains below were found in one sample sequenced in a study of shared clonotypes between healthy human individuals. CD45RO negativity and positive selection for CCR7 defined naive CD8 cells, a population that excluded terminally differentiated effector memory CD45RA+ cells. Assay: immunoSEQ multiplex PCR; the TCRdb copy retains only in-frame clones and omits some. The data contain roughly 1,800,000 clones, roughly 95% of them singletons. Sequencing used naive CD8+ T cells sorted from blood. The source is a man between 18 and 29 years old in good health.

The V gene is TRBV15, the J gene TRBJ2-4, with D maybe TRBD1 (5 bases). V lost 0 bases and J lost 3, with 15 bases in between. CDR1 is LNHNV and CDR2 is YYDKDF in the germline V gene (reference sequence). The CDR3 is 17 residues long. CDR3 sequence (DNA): TGTGCCACCAGCAGAGACTTAATCGGTGACAGCAAAAACATTCAGTACTTC. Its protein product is CATSRDLIGDSKNIQYF.

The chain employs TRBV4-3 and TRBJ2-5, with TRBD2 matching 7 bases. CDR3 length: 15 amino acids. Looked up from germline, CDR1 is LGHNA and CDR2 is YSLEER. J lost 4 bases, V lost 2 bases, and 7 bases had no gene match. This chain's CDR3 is CASSQTGGWGETQYF. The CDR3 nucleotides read TGCGCCAGCAGCCAAACGGGGGGTTGGGGAGAGACCCAGTACTTC.

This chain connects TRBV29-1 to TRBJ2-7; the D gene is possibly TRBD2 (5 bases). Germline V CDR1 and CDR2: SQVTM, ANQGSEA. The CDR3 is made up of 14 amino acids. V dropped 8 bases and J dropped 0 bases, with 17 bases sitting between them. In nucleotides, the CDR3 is TGCAGCACCAGCGGCACTATAAACTCCTACGAGCAGTACTTC. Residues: CSTSGTINSYEQYF.

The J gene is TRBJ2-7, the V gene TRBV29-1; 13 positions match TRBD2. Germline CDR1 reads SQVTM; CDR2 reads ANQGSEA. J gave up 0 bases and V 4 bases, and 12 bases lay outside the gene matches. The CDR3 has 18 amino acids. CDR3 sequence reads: CSVGSWGGTSGNSYEQYF. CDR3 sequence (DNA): TGCAGCGTTGGCAGCTGGGGAGGGACTAGCGGGAACTCCTACGAGCAGTACTTC.

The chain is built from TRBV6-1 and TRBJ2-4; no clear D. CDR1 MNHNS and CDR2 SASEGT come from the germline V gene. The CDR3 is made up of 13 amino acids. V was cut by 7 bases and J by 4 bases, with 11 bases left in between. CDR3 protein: CASNPGYKNIQYF. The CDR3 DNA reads TGTGCCAGCAACCCGGGTTATAAAAACATTCAGTACTTC.

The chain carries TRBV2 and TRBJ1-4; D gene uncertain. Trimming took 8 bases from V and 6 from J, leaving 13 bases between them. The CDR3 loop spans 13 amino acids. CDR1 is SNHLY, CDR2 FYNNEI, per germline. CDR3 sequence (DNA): TGTGCCAGCGAGGCACCGGAGGATGAAAAACTGTTTTTT. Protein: CASEAPEDEKLFF.

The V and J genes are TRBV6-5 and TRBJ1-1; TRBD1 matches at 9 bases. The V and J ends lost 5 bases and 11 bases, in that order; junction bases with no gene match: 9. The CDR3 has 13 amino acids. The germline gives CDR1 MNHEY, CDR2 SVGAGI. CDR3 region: CASSPGQGMGAFF. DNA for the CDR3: TGTGCCAGCAGTCCTGGACAGGGGATGGGGGCTTTCTTT.

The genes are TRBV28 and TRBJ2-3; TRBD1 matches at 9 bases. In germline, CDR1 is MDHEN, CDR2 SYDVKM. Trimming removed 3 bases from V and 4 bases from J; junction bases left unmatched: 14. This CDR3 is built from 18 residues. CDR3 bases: TGTGCCAGCAGTTTTAACCCCCAAAACAGGGGGCAAGCAGATACGCAGTATTTT. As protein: CASSFNPQNRGQADTQYF. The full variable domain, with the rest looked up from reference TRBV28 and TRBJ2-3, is DVKVTQSSRYLVKRTGEKVFLECVQDMDHENMFWYRQDPGLGLRLIYFSYDVKMKEKGDIPEGYSVSREKKERFSLILESASTNQTSMYLCASSFNPQNRGQADTQYFGPGTRLTVL.

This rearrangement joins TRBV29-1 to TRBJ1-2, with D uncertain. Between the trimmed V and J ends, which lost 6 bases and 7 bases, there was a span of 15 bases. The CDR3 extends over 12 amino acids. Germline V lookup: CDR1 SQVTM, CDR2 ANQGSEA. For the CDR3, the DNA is TGCAGCGTAGTCGAGGGCCCCGGTGGCTACACCTTC. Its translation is CSVVEGPGGYTF. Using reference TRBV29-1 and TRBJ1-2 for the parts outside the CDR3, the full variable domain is SAVISQKPSRDICQRGTSLTIQCQVDSQVTMMFWYRQQPGQSLTLIATANQGSEATYESGFVIDKFPISRPNLTFSTLTVSNMSPEDSSIYLCSVVEGPGGYTFGSGTRLTVV.

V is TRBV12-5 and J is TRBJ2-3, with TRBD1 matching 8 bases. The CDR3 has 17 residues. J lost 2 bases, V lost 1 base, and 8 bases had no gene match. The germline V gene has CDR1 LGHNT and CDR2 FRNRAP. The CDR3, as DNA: TGTGCTAGTGGTTTGGGAGCGGACAGGGCCTACACAGATACGCAGTATTTT. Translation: CASGLGADRAYTDTQYF.

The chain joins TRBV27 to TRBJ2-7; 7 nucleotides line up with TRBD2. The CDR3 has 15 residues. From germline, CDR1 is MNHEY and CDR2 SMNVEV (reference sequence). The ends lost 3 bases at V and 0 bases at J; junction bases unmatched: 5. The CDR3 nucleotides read TGTGCCAGCAGTTTGGTCGGGAGGTCCTCCTACGAGCAGTACTTC. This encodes CASSLVGRSSYEQYF.

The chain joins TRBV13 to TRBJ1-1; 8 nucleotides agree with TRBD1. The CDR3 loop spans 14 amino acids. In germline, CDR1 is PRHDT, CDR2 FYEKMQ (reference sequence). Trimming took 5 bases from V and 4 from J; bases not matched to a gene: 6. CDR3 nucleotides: TGTGCCAGCAGCGAACAGGGGGTCAGCACTGAAGCTTTCTTT. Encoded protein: CASSEQGVSTEAFF.

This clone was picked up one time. This CDR3 reads CASSLGGLSYEQYF. CDR3 nucleotide sequence: TGTGCCAGCAGTTTAGGGGGTCTCTCCTACGAGCAGTACTTC. The rearrangement links TRBV28 to TRBJ2-7; D tentatively fits TRBD1 or TRBD2 (5 bases each). Trimming shortened V by 2 bases and J by 0 bases, and 8 bases separated the two germline ends. CDR1 is MDHEN and CDR2 is SYDVKM in the germline V gene. There are 14 residues in the CDR3. Variable domain in full (rest from reference TRBV28 and TRBJ2-7): DVKVTQSSRYLVKRTGEKVFLECVQDMDHENMFWYRQDPGLGLRLIYFSYDVKMKEKGDIPEGYSVSREKKERFSLILESASTNQTSMYLCASSLGGLSYEQYFGPGTRLTVT.

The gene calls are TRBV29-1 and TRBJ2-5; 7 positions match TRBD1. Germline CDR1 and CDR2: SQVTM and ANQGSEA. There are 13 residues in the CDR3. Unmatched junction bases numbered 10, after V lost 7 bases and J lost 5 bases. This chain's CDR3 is CSAGKGGLETQYF. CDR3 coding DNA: TGCAGCGCAGGGAAAGGGGGCCTTGAGACCCAGTACTTC.

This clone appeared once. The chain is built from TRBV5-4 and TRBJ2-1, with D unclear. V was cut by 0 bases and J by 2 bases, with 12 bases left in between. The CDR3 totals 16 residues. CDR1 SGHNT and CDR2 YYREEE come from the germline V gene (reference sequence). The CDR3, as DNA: TGTGCCAGCAGCTTGGCCCTAGGGATGCCCTACAATGAGCAGTTCTTC. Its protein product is CASSLALGMPYNEQFF.

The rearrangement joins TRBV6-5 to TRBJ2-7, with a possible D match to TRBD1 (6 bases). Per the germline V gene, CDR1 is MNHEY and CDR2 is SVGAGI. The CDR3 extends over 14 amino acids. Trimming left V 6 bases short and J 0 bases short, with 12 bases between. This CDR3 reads CASSTGTNSYEQYF. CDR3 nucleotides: TGTGCCAGCAGCACCGGGACAAACTCCTACGAGCAGTACTTC.

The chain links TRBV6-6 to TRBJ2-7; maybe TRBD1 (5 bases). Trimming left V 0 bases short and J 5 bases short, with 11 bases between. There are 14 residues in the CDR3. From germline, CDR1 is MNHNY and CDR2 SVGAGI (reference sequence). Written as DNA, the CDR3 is TGTGCCAGCAGTTACTCAAGGGGCGCGGACGAGCAGTACTTC. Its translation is CASSYSRGADEQYF.

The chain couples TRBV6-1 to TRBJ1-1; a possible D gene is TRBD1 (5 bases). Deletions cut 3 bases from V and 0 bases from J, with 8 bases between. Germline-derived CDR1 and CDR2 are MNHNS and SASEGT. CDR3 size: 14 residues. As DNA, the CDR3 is TGTGCCAGCAGTGATGGGGACTTGAACACTGAAGCTTTCTTT. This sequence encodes CASSDGDLNTEAFF.

CDR3: CASSFSGQGQPQHF. The CDR3 DNA reads TGTGCCAGCAGCTTTTCCGGACAGGGGCAGCCCCAGCATTTT. The chain combines TRBV5-6 with TRBJ1-5; 9 nucleotides agree with TRBD1. This CDR3 contains 14 residues. Germline assignment: CDR1 SGHDT and CDR2 YYEEEE. After removal of 2 bases from V and 7 bases from J, the junction contained 4 bases not matched to a gene.

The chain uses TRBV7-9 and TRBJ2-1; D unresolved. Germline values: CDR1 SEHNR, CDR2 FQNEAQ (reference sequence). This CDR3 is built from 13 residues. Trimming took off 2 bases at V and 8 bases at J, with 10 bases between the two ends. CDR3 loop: CASSLRPDDEQFF. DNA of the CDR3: TGTGCCAGCAGCTTAAGACCCGACGATGAGCAGTTCTTC.